The 24 T cell receptor beta chains given below trace back to one sample, sequenced in a study of blood T cell repertoires in COVID-19. This table comes from immunoSEQ multiplex PCR, and its TCRdb copy is limited to in-frame clones, with some not included. Of 250,000 to 350,000 clones listed, 87% were seen once; the top ten hold approximately 6%. Material for sequencing was PBMCs or T cells enriched from blood (not recorded which). The source is a young woman who had recovered from COVID-19.

The chain has TRBV5-8 and TRBJ1-1; D is possibly TRBD1 (6 bases). The CDR3 totals 14 residues. Trimming cost V 4 bases and J 4 bases, with 14 bases left between them. Germline assignment: CDR1 SGHTS and CDR2 YDEGEE. The chain's CDR3 is CASSIGGGGTEAFF. For the CDR3, the DNA is TGTGCCAGCAGCATAGGCGGGGGCGGCACTGAAGCTTTCTTT.

The V gene is TRBV7-9, the J gene TRBJ1-2; 9 positions match TRBD1. Germline trimming cut 1 base from V and 2 bases from J; bases unmatched to any gene: 2. The germline gives CDR1 SEHNR, CDR2 FQNEAQ (reference sequence). The CDR3 contains 15 residues. CDR3 nucleotides: TGTGCCAGCAGCTTAGAGGGGACAGGGAACTATGGCTACACCTTC. This translates into CASSLEGTGNYGYTF.

J is TRBJ2-2 and V is TRBV6-2 or TRBV6-3, with 7 bases lining up with TRBD2. V dropped 6 bases and J dropped 2; count of bases not matched to a gene: 12. This CDR3 region has 17 residues. Germline assignment: CDR1 MNHEY and CDR2 SVGEGT. The CDR3 DNA reads as TGTGCCAGCAGCCCTAGGGGCGGGGGTACTAACACCGGGGAGCTGTTTTTT. Its translation is CASSPRGGGTNTGELFF.

The chain joins TRBV10-1 to TRBJ2-2, with TRBD2 identical over 10 bases. The CDR3 runs 17 residues. The V segment lost 3 bases and the J segment 3 bases; nucleotides outside the gene matches: 7. Looked up from germline, CDR1 is WNHNN and CDR2 is SYGVQD (reference sequence). The CDR3 sequence is CASSEERGGRDTGELFF. CDR3 nucleotide sequence: TGCGCCAGCAGTGAAGAGCGGGGGGGCCGGGACACCGGGGAGCTGTTTTTT.

The chain employs TRBV27 and TRBJ2-1, with 9 bases that match TRBD1. V dropped 6 bases and J dropped 5; count of bases not matched to a gene: 14. The CDR3 is made up of 17 amino acids. Looked up from germline, CDR1 is MNHEY and CDR2 is SMNVEV (reference sequence). CDR3 DNA sequence: TGTGCCAGCAGCGACATACAGGGGGCGCGGTCAAACAATGAGCAGTTCTTC. Encoded protein: CASSDIQGARSNNEQFF.

This clone was observed a handful of times. The gene calls are TRBV27 and TRBJ1-4, with a tentative D call TRBD1 (6 bases). The CDR3 is 16 amino acids. V gave up 5 bases and J gave up 8 bases, with 21 bases separating them. Germline V gene lookup returns CDR1 MNHEY and CDR2 SMNVEV (reference sequence). DNA of the CDR3: TGTGCCAGCAGTATGGCGTGGGTCAGGGGTACGGAAAAACTGTTTTTT. Translating it yields CASSMAWVRGTEKLFF.

The chain uses TRBV27 and TRBJ1-6; perhaps TRBD1 as D (5 bases). The V end lost 4 bases, the J end lost 7 bases, and 14 bases lay between the germline ends. CDR1 is MNHEY, CDR2 SMNVEV, per germline (reference sequence). The CDR3 extends over 15 amino acids. CDR3 sequence: CASSSSAGSNSPLHF. The CDR3 coding sequence is TGTGCCAGCAGTTCGTCGGCAGGGTCGAATTCACCCCTCCACTTT.

This clone was seen only a few times. V and J are TRBV20-1 and TRBJ1-6, with 7 nucleotides matching TRBD1. Germline values: CDR1 DFQATT, CDR2 SNEGSKA (reference sequence). V lost 3 bases and J lost 7; bases outside the gene matches: 15. CDR3 length: 17 amino acids. This CDR3 is CSASLAPRDRVNSPLHF. The CDR3 nucleotides read TGCAGTGCTAGTCTCGCCCCCCGCGACAGGGTAAATTCACCCCTCCACTTT.

This chain links TRBV6-5 with TRBJ2-4, with a weak D call TRBD1 (5 bases). Trimming removed 6 bases from V and 15 bases from J, with 15 bases in between. Per germline, CDR1 MNHEY and CDR2 SVGAGI. The CDR3 loop spans 11 amino acids. Here the CDR3 reads CASRDAGILYF. The DNA of the CDR3 is TGTGCCAGCAGGGATGCAGGGATTTTGTACTTC.

A word on this clone: Other nucleotide sequences in the sample specify the same CDR3. The V and J genes are TRBV5-1 and TRBJ2-7, with 9 bases that match TRBD1. J gave up 2 bases and V 0 bases, and 3 bases lay outside the gene matches. The CDR3 has 15 residues. CDR1 SGHRS and CDR2 YFSETQ come from the germline V gene. CDR3 in amino acids: CASSLGGTGTYEQYF. The CDR3, as DNA: TGCGCCAGCAGCTTGGGAGGGACAGGGACCTACGAGCAGTACTTC.

The chain combines TRBV3-1 (or the pseudogene TRBV3-2) with TRBJ2-2; maybe TRBD2 (5 bases). Germline V gene sequence: CDR1 LGHDT, CDR2 YNNKEL (reference sequence). V was clipped by 4 bases and J by 5 bases, with 5 bases between them. This CDR3 has 12 amino acids. CDR3 nucleotides: TGTGCCAGCAGCCCGGGGACCGGGGAGCTGTTTTTT. Translating gives CASSPGTGELFF.

This clone has only a few counts. The chain employs TRBV7-9 and TRBJ1-4; D is undetermined. V lost 5 bases to trimming and J lost 0 bases, with 10 bases between them. Germline CDR1 reads SEHNR; CDR2 reads FQNEAQ (reference sequence). The CDR3 spans 15 residues. CDR3 coding DNA: TGTGCCAGCAGCCCCGCCGGTGCAACTAATGAAAAACTGTTTTTT. It translates to CASSPAGATNEKLFF.

The rearrangement links TRBV19 to TRBJ2-5, with D possibly matching TRBD1 (6 bases). The CDR3 loop spans 12 amino acids. V was cut by 5 bases and J by 5 bases, with 9 bases left in between. Looked up from germline, CDR1 is LNHDA and CDR2 is SQIVND (reference sequence). The CDR3 DNA reads as TGTGCCAGTAGTCAAGGGGGTGAGACCCAGTACTTC. Amino acid sequence: CASSQGGETQYF.

CDR3 nucleotides: TGTGCCAGCAGCTTGGAGCAGGGGCGCCCCACTGAAGCTTTCTTT. The encoded protein is CASSLEQGRPTEAFF. The V call is TRBV5-5, the J call TRBJ1-1; maybe TRBD1 (6 bases). The germline CDR1 and CDR2 sequences are SGHKS and YYEKEE (reference sequence). Trimming took off 0 bases at V and 4 bases at J, with 13 bases between the two ends. The CDR3 consists of 15 residues.

V and J are TRBV7-2 and TRBJ2-1; TRBD2 matches 9 bases. Germline V gene data show CDR1 as SGHTA and CDR2 as FQGNSA. The CDR3 runs 15 residues. Trimming cost V 2 bases and J 5 bases; bases outside gene matches: 4. This CDR3 reads CASSLSGGRHNEQFF. For the CDR3, the DNA is TGTGCCAGCAGCTTAAGCGGGGGGAGACACAATGAGCAGTTCTTC.

This clone came up a few times. The chain employs TRBV6-5 and TRBJ2-1; D gene uncertain. Germline-derived CDR1 and CDR2 are MNHEY and SVGAGI. V lost 7 bases, J lost 5 bases, and 12 bases lay in between. The CDR3 covers 13 residues. The CDR3 nucleotides read TGTGCCAGCAAAGTTCGCGAGCACAATGAGCAGTTCTTC. Its translation: CASKVREHNEQFF.

The chain recombines TRBV7-3 with TRBJ2-1, with D possibly being TRBD1 (6 bases). The CDR3 loop spans 13 amino acids. V lost 5 bases and J lost 9, with 14 bases in between. Germline values: CDR1 SGHTA, CDR2 FQGTGA. CDR3 residues: CASSPTGLAEQFF. CDR3 sequence (DNA): TGTGCCAGCAGCCCGACAGGTTTGGCTGAGCAGTTCTTC.

The chain joins TRBV7-9 to TRBJ1-2; TRBD1 aligns across 7 bases. With V trimmed by 3 bases and J by 5 bases, 3 bases remained unmatched. The CDR3 runs 13 residues. The germline V gene has CDR1 SEHNR and CDR2 FQNEAQ (reference sequence). As DNA, the CDR3 is TGTGCCAGCAGCTTCACAGGGGAATATGGCTACACCTTC. The encoded protein is CASSFTGEYGYTF.

V is TRBV30 and J is TRBJ1-3, with 8 bases fitting TRBD1. This CDR3 region has 14 residues. CDR1 is GTSNPN and CDR2 is SVGIG in the germline V gene (reference sequence). The DNA for the CDR3 is TGTGCGCGTACCACAGGGGGGGCTGGAAACACCATATATTTT. It codes for CARTTGGAGNTIYF.

This sequence joins TRBV5-1 and TRBJ1-2; D is undetermined. The V gene lost 0 bases and the J gene lost 2 bases, with 8 bases spanning the gap. Per the germline V gene, CDR1 is SGHRS and CDR2 is YFSETQ. This CDR3 is built from 14 residues. CDR3 region: CASSLVAVNYGYTF. CDR3 nucleotides: TGCGCCAGCAGCTTGGTTGCGGTCAACTATGGCTACACCTTC.

This clone came up once. The chain carries TRBV13 and TRBJ2-1; a possible D gene is TRBD1 (5 bases). V lost 0 bases, J lost 7 bases, and 10 bases lay in between. This CDR3 has 14 amino acids. From germline, CDR1 is PRHDT and CDR2 FYEKMQ (reference sequence). The CDR3 spells CASSLGPRGNEQFF. CDR3 DNA sequence: TGTGCCAGCAGCTTAGGCCCTAGGGGTAATGAGCAGTTCTTC.

The chain employs TRBV19 and TRBJ1-6; TRBD1 agrees at 11 bases. J was trimmed by 10 bases and V by 6 bases; bases with no gene match: 11. CDR1 is LNHDA and CDR2 is SQIVND in the germline V gene (reference sequence). The CDR3 sequence is 16 residues long. In DNA, the CDR3 is TGTGCCAGTAGCATGGGACAGGGGGACCAGGGATCACCCCTCCACTTT. Protein sequence: CASSMGQGDQGSPLHF.

The J gene is TRBJ2-3, the V gene TRBV19, with D tentatively TRBD1 (6 bases). Between the trimmed V and J ends, which lost 9 bases and 4 bases, there was a span of 14 bases. This CDR3 is 13 amino acids long. CDR1 LNHDA and CDR2 SQIVND come from the germline V gene (reference sequence). The CDR3 DNA is TGTGCCAGCAAAACAGGGCCCCCAGATACGCAGTATTTT. Amino acid sequence: CASKTGPPDTQYF. Drawing the rest from reference TRBV19 and TRBJ2-3, the complete variable domain is DGGITQSPKYLFRKEGQNVTLSCEQNLNHDAMYWYRQDPGQGLRLIYYSQIVNDFQKGDIAEGYSVSREKKESFPLTVTSAQKNPTAFYLCASKTGPPDTQYFGPGTRLTVL.

This rearrangement joins TRBV19 to TRBJ1-2, with 8 positions matching TRBD1. V shed 5 bases and J 6 bases; nucleotides not matched to a gene: 8. The CDR3 runs 14 residues. Germline loops: CDR1 LNHDA, CDR2 SQIVND (reference sequence). CDR3: CASSGSGGANGYTF. The CDR3 DNA reads as TGTGCCAGTAGTGGCTCAGGGGGCGCGAATGGCTACACCTTC.